A single count supports the clone carrying this TCR beta chain. Some clones are missing from TCRdb's copy, which holds only in-frame ones; the method was immunoSEQ multiplex PCR. The sample shows about 230,000 clones, more than 70% of them seen only once. Germline lookup yields CDR1 MNHEY and CDR2 SVGEGT. V dropped 3 bases and J dropped 4; count of bases not matched to a gene: 11. The CDR3 spans 17 residues. These data are taken from a study of blood T cell repertoires in COVID-19. In the study overall: Specimens from acute and convalescent COVID-19 originated in the United States, Italy and Spain. PBMCs, B-cell-depleted T cells, or T cells provided the cDNA or gDNA that made up the material.

The sequenced sample consisted of peripheral blood. The rearrangement links TRBV6-2 or TRBV6-3 to TRBJ2-3; TRBD1 agrees at 9 bases. The TCR sequence derives from a woman aged 55-69 years with acute or convalescent COVID-19. CDR3 protein: CASSYWGQGISADTQYF. The CDR3 coding sequence is TGTGCCAGCAGTTATTGGGGACAGGGTATTTCGGCAGATACGCAGTATTTT.